The text below deals with one TCR beta chain. Its antigen is still unknown. This specimen belongs to a study of beta chain features in type 1 diabetes. Expressed TCRB transcripts were sequenced because the isolated RNA had all been reverse transcribed beforehand. TCRdb's copy holds only in-frame clones and misses some; the assay was immunoSEQ multiplex PCR. The profile shows 300,000 or so clones, roughly 8% of them singletons. Broader study findings: Possible PCR preference for shorter templates applied equally to patients and controls. It was among patients, rather than healthy donors, that naive, central memory and Treg TCRB repertoires appeared more similar.

Per the germline V gene, CDR1 is SGHTA and CDR2 is FQGNSA. The CDR3 runs 15 residues. V shed 5 bases and J 3 bases; nucleotides not matched to a gene: 10. The sequence was collected from a woman aged 18-29 years in good health. Specimen: central memory CD4+ T cells from blood. V is TRBV7-2 and J is TRBJ2-7; TRBD1 matches at 7 bases. For the CDR3, the DNA is TGTGCCAGCAGCACCCCGGGACAGACAAACTACGAGCAGTACTTC. Its translation: CASSTPGQTNYEQYF. Based on the CDR3 plus reference TRBV7-2 and TRBJ2-7, the full variable domain is GAGVSQSPSNKVTEKGKDVELRCDPISGHTALYWYRQSLGQGLEFLIYFQGNSAPDKSGLPSDRFSAERTGGSVSTLTIQRTQQEDSAVYLCASSTPGQTNYEQYFGPGTRLTVT.